This record concerns one TCR beta chain sequence. This sample is drawn from a study of blood T cell repertoires in COVID-19. On the study more broadly: The United States, Italy and Spain supplied acute and convalescent COVID-19 samples. The cDNA or gDNA used as material had been derived from T cells, B-cell-depleted T cells, or PBMCs.

The CDR3 loop spans 13 amino acids. Original methodology: Cell counts per sample came from amplifying reference gene primers. Here immunoSEQ multiplex PCR was the method, and the copy in TCRdb shows in-frame clones only, minus some. V, J and clone size derive from that table, while D and trimming were established from the DNA sequence. The data contain about 66,000 clones, roughly 84% of them singletons. The chain carries TRBV21-1 and TRBJ1-1; TRBD1 reflects the table's D call only, with no check against the DNA. TRBV21-1 is assigned pseudogene status. The source material was peripheral blood. The receptor's source is a man over 45 with active COVID-19. As DNA, the CDR3 is TGTGCCAGCAGCAAGGGTTACAGGACTGAAGCTTTCTTT. Its translation: CASSKGYRTEAFF.